A selection of T cell receptor beta chains follows, all from one sample in a study of blood T cell repertoires in COVID-19. The data were produced by immunoSEQ multiplex PCR, yet TCRdb's version contains in-frame clones alone and is incomplete. The sample records 95,000 to 100,000 clones, approximately 89% being singletons. The source material was peripheral blood. These receptors originate from a woman in her thirties with acute or convalescent COVID-19. Each CDR3 is given with its conserved first and last residue. A D gene is named only where the DNA matches it firmly. The listing skips clone size in some rows; elsewhere it reads once, few, many or a size class.

cdr3_nt | cdr3_aa | j_call | clone_size | v_call | d_call
TGTGCCAGCAGCCCTTCGTATAGCACAGATACGCAGTATTTT | CASSPSYSTDTQYF | TRBJ2-3 | - | TRBV7-9 | -
TGCGCCAGCAGCGGGGACAGCTACGAGCAGTACTTC | CASSGDSYEQYF | TRBJ2-7 | once | TRBV5-1 | TRBD1
TGTGCCAGCAGTGCACAGGGAACCTCCTACGAGCAGTACTTC | CASSAQGTSYEQYF | TRBJ2-7 | - | TRBV2 | -
TGTGCCAGCAGCTTAAGGAATAGCGGGGGGGGATACAATGAGCAGTTCTTC | CASSLRNSGGGYNEQFF | TRBJ2-1 | few | TRBV11-3 | TRBD2
TGTGCCAGCGGACAGGGGGCCGGCAATGAGCAGTTCTTC | CASGQGAGNEQFF | TRBJ2-1 | - | TRBV2 | TRBD1
TGTGCCAGCACCTACCCTGCTGTGAGGCCAGACTATGGCTACACCTTC | CASTYPAVRPDYGYTF | TRBJ1-2 | - | TRBV28 | -
TGTGCCAGCAGTTTAAAGGGCACAGGCCAGAAAGCTTTCTTT | CASSLKGTGQKAFF | TRBJ1-1 | once | TRBV28 | -
TGTGCCAGCTCACCATCCGGGACAGGGGGCTACAATGAGCAGTTCTTC | CASSPSGTGGYNEQFF | TRBJ2-1 | - | TRBV18 | TRBD1
TGTGCCAGCAGCGACAGGGAAATGACGGAATCACCCCTCCACTTT | CASSDREMTESPLHF | TRBJ1-6 | - | TRBV2 | TRBD1
TGTGCCAGCAGCCCAGGTGGTTGGACTAGCGGGGGGGACACCGGGGAGCTGTTTTTT | CASSPGGWTSGGDTGELFF | TRBJ2-2 | - | TRBV28 | TRBD2
TGCGCCAGCAGCTCCGATCCGAGCTCCTACAATGAGCAGTTCTTC | CASSSDPSSYNEQFF | TRBJ2-1 | - | TRBV5-1 | -
TGCGCCAGCAGCCTAGGTTTATCCACAGATACGCAGTATTTT | CASSLGLSTDTQYF | TRBJ2-3 | once | TRBV5-1 | -
TGTGCCAGCAGTTACCGGACTTCATCCGGGGGCTACACCTTC | CASSYRTSSGGYTF | TRBJ1-2 | few | TRBV6-2/TRBV6-3 | -
TGTGCCAGCAGCGAAGGGACAGGGTTCTACGAGCAGTACTTC | CASSEGTGFYEQYF | TRBJ2-7 | few | TRBV9 | TRBD1
TGCGCCAGCAGCTTTATCCCGGACGAGCAGTACTTC | CASSFIPDEQYF | TRBJ2-7 | - | TRBV5-1 | -
TGCGCCAGCAGCCTCCAGGGGATTGAGCCCCAGCATTTT | CASSLQGIEPQHF | TRBJ1-5 | few | TRBV5-1 | -
TGTGCCAGCAGCCCCCGCCCGGGACAGGGAGCCGAGCAGTACTTC | CASSPRPGQGAEQYF | TRBJ2-7 | - | TRBV7-2 | TRBD1
TGCAGCGTTGAAGATCGGGAACTTGAAGCTTTCTTT | CSVEDRELEAFF | TRBJ1-1 | - | TRBV29-1 | -
TGTGCCAGCAAACGCAGTGGCCTAGTCGAGCAGTACTTC | CASKRSGLVEQYF | TRBJ2-7 | - | TRBV6-5 | -
TGTGCCAGCAGCCAAGCACGTGCCGGGGGTTTGCTGTTTTTT | CASSQARAGGLLFF | TRBJ1-4 | - | TRBV14 | -
TGTGCCAGCAGTTACATACAGGGGCAGAGTGGTAAGCAGTTCTTC | CASSYIQGQSGKQFF | TRBJ2-1 | - | TRBV6-5 | TRBD1
TGTGCCAGCAGCCGATCCGGGACAGGGGTAGGAAACACCATATATTTT | CASSRSGTGVGNTIYF | TRBJ1-3 | - | TRBV3-1/TRBV3-2 | TRBD1
TGTGCCAGCAGGATACAGGGTGGCGAGACCCAGTACTTC | CASRIQGGETQYF | TRBJ2-5 | - | TRBV2 | -
TGTGCCAGCAGTCTACAGGGGTTCGACTCACCCCTCCACTTT | CASSLQGFDSPLHF | TRBJ1-6 | - | TRBV28 | TRBD1
TGTGCCAGCAGCCTTCTCAGCGGGGTGAACACCGGGGAGCTGTTTTTT | CASSLLSGVNTGELFF | TRBJ2-2 | - | TRBV3-1/TRBV3-2 | TRBD2
TGTGCCAGCAGTTCCCTTGAGCGGGGGGTTTCGTACCAAGAGACCCAGTACTTC | CASSSLERGVSYQETQYF | TRBJ2-5 | - | TRBV27 | TRBD2
TGTGCCAGCAGCATAGGACAGTACGAGCAGTACTTC | CASSIGQYEQYF | TRBJ2-7 | - | TRBV7-9 | -
TGTGCCAGCAGCCTGGAGGCCAATTCGGGTGGCTACACCTTC | CASSLEANSGGYTF | TRBJ1-2 | - | TRBV28 | -
TGTGCCAGCAGCCAAGTGTGGGGGGGGAGCACAGATACGCAGTATTTT | CASSQVWGGSTDTQYF | TRBJ2-3 | once | TRBV4-2 | TRBD2
TGCGCCAGCAGCTCTGGGGCAGCGGGGGCAGGAGATACGCAGTATTTT | CASSSGAAGAGDTQYF | TRBJ2-3 | - | TRBV5-1 | TRBD2
TGTGCCATCAGTGATAACACCCTGGTGGGCGCTGAAGCTTTCTTT | CAISDNTLVGAEAFF | TRBJ1-1 | once | TRBV10-3 | -
TGCGCCAGCATCCCCGGGACAGGGGTTAGGGATGAGCAGTTCTTC | CASIPGTGVRDEQFF | TRBJ2-1 | - | TRBV5-1 | TRBD1
TGTGCCAGCAGTTTATCGGGGGGTCAGCCCCAGCATTTT | CASSLSGGQPQHF | TRBJ1-5 | - | TRBV27 | -
TGTGCCAGCAGCCTTACAGATAATCAGCCCCAGCATTTT | CASSLTDNQPQHF | TRBJ1-5 | - | TRBV7-9 | -
TGTGCCAGCAGCGTAGGTGTCCTCTCTGGAAACACCATATATTTT | CASSVGVLSGNTIYF | TRBJ1-3 | - | TRBV9 | -
TGTGCCAGCAGTTACTCCCGGGTGAACTATGGCTACACCTTC | CASSYSRVNYGYTF | TRBJ1-2 | - | TRBV6-5 | -
TGTGCCAGCACCCCAGACAGGAATCAGCCCCAGCATTTT | CASTPDRNQPQHF | TRBJ1-5 | once | TRBV12-3/TRBV12-4 | -
TGTGCCAGCAGTTACCCCACAGGGGGCGGTCAGCCCCAGCATTTT | CASSYPTGGGQPQHF | TRBJ1-5 | - | TRBV6-6 | TRBD1
TGTGCCAGCCATCCGGCCCAGGGGGCTCAGATGATGAACACTGAAGCTTTCTTT | CASHPAQGAQMMNTEAFF | TRBJ1-1 | - | TRBV19 | TRBD1
TGTGCCTGGAGTCGGGATGTTATCCAGCCCCAGCATTTT | CAWSRDVIQPQHF | TRBJ1-5 | - | TRBV30 | -
TGTGCCAGCAGCTTAGTCGGCGGCGCTAACACTGAAGCTTTCTTT | CASSLVGGANTEAFF | TRBJ1-1 | - | TRBV7-8 | -
TGTGCCAGCAGCCCGGACAGGGGCGGAGAAGCTTTCTTT | CASSPDRGGEAFF | TRBJ1-1 | - | TRBV7-9 | TRBD1
TGTGCCAGTAGTAGGGAGGGGCTAGCGGGGAACACCGGGGAGCTGTTTTTT | CASSREGLAGNTGELFF | TRBJ2-2 | few | TRBV19 | TRBD2
TGTGCCAGCAGTACAGGGTCCTACGAGCAGTACTTC | CASSTGSYEQYF | TRBJ2-7 | once | TRBV27 | -
TGTGCCAGTAGTACCTCACTTGGGGCCTTGGGTGAAAAACTGTTTTTT | CASSTSLGALGEKLFF | TRBJ1-4 | - | TRBV19 | -
TGTGCCTGGAGTGTGGGCAGAGGGAATTCACCCCTCCACTTT | CAWSVGRGNSPLHF | TRBJ1-6 | - | TRBV30 | -
TGTGCCAGCAGTGCCTTCCGGGGGGCGCGGAGGGATACGCAGTATTTT | CASSAFRGARRDTQYF | TRBJ2-3 | once | TRBV2 | -
TGTGCCAGCAGCTACGACCAGGGTTCGGTCTACGAGCAGTACTTC | CASSYDQGSVYEQYF | TRBJ2-7 | - | TRBV6-5 | -
TGTGCCAGCAGCCAAGATGCACAAGGGGCGACTAGCGTCAGGGATACGCAGTATTTT | CASSQDAQGATSVRDTQYF | TRBJ2-3 | - | TRBV4-2 | TRBD2
TGCAGTGCTAGTCTTCTAGCGGGGGGGGATTACAATGAGCAGTTCTTC | CSASLLAGGDYNEQFF | TRBJ2-1 | - | TRBV20-1 | TRBD2
TGTGCCAGTAGTACCTCCAGGACACAGGGTGACGAAAAACTGTTTTTT | CASSTSRTQGDEKLFF | TRBJ1-4 | few | TRBV19 | -
TGTGCCAGCAGTTTATCGTCGAACACTGAAGCTTTCTTT | CASSLSSNTEAFF | TRBJ1-1 | - | TRBV12-3/TRBV12-4 | -
TGTGCCAGCAGCGCGCGGCGAACAGAGCAGTACTTC | CASSARRTEQYF | TRBJ2-7 | - | TRBV9 | -